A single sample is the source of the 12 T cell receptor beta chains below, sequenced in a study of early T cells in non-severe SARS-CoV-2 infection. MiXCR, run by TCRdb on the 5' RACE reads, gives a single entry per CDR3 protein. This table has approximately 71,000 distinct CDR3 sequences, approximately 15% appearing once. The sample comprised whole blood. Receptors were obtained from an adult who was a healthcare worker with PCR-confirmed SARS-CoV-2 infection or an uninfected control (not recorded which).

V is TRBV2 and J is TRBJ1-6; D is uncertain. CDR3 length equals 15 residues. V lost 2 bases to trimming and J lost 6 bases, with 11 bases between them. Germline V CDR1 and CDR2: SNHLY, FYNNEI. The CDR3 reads CASSEMQEINSPLHF. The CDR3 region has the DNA TGTGCCAGCAGTGAAATGCAGGAGATTAATTCACCCCTCCACTTT.

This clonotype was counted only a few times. CDR3 protein: CSATRPGATGNYGYTF. In nucleotides, the CDR3 is TGCAGTGCAACACGGCCAGGGGCCACGGGGAACTATGGCTACACCTTC. This chain connects TRBV20-1 to TRBJ1-2; D is possibly TRBD1 (6 bases). Germline V CDR1 and CDR2: DFQATT, SNEGSKA (reference sequence). V was cut by 6 bases and J by 2 bases, with 22 bases left in between. This CDR3 contains 16 residues.

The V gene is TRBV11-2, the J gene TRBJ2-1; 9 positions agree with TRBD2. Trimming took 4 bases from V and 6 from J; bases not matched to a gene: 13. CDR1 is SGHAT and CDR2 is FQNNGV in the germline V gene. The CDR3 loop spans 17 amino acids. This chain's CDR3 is CASSSRIAGAPTNEQFF. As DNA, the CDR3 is TGTGCCAGCAGCTCGAGGATAGCGGGGGCCCCCACCAATGAGCAGTTCTTC.

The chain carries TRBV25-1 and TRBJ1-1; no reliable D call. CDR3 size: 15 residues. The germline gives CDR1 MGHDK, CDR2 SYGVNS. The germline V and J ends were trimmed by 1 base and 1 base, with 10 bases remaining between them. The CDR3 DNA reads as TGTGCCAGCAGTGAATGGCGGACGGGGAACACTGAAGCTTTCTTT. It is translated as CASSEWRTGNTEAFF.

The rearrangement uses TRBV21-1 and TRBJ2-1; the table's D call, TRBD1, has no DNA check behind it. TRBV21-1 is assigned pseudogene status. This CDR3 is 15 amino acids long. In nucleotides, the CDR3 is TGTGCCAGCAGCAAAGACAGGGGGAAAGGCAATGAGCAGTTCTTC. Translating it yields CASSKDRGKGNEQFF.

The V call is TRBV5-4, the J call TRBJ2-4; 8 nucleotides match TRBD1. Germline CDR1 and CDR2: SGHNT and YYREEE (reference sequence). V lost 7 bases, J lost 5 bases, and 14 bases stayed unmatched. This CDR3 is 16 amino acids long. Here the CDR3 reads CASRRLEGQGENIQYF. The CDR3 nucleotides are TGTGCCAGCCGACGACTCGAAGGACAGGGCGAAAACATTCAGTACTTC.

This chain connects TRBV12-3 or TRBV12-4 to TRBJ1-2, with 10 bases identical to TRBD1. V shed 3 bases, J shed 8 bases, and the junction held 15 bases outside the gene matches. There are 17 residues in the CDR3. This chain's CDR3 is CASSFLRTGGIRSGYTF. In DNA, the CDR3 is TGTGCCAGCAGTTTCCTCCGGACAGGGGGAATCCGGTCGGGCTACACCTTC.

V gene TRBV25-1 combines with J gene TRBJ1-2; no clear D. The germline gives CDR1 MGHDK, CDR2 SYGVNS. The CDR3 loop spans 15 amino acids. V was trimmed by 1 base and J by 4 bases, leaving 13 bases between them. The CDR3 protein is CASSESTGRTYGYTF. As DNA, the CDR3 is TGTGCCAGCAGTGAATCTACCGGACGGACCTATGGCTACACCTTC.

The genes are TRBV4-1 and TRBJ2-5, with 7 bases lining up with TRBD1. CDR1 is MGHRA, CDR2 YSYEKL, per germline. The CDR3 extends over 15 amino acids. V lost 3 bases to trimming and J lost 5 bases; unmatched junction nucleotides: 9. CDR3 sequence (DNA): TGCGCCAGCAGCCAGGTAGACAGGGCCTTCGAGACCCAGTACTTC. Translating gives CASSQVDRAFETQYF.

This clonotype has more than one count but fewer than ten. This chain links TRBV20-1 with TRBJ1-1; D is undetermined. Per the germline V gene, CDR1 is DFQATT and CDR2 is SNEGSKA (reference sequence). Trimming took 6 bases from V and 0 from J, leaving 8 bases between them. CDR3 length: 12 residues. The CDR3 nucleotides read TGCAGTGCCCCCCGGGTGAACACTGAAGCTTTCTTT. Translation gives CSAPRVNTEAFF.

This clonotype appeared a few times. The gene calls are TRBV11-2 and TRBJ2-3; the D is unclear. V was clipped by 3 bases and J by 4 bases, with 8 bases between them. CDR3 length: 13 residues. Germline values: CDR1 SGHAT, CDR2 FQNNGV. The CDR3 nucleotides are TGTGCCAGCAGCTTCGTGGCAGCAGATACGCAGTATTTT. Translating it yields CASSFVAADTQYF. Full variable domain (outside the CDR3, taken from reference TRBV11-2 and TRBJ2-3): EAGVAQSPRYKIIEKRQSVAFWCNPISGHATLYWYQQILGQGPKLLIQFQNNGVVDDSQLPKDRFSAERLKGVDSTLKIQPAKLEDSAVYLCASSFVAADTQYFGPGTRLTVL.

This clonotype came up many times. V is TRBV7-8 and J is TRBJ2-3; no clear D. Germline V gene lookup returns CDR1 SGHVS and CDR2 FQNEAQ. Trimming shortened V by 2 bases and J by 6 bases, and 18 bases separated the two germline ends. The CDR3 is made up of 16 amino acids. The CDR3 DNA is TGTGCCAGCAGCTTATCAAATCACTCCCCTGGGGATACGCAGTATTTT. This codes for CASSLSNHSPGDTQYF. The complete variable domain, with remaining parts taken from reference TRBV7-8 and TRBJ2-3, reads GAGVSQSPRYKVAKRGQDVALRCDPISGHVSLFWYQQALGQGPEFLTYFQNEAQLDKSGLPSDRFFAERPEGSVSTLKIQRTQQEDSAVYLCASSLSNHSPGDTQYFGPGTRLTVL.